This TCR beta chain was observed in a study of T cells in Graves' hyperthyroidism and ophthalmopathy. Graves' hyperthyroidism qualified as stable when ophthalmopathy did not progress within 18 months. Uncontrolled infections, other autoimmune diseases, pregnancy or lactation led to exclusion of patients. The PBMCs were sourced from fresh peripheral blood (approximately 10 ml). In this sample, this clonotype turned up many times. The antigen remains undetermined. Germline lookup yields CDR1 MNHNS and CDR2 SASEGT. This CDR3 has 16 amino acids. V was trimmed by 0 bases and J by 0 bases, leaving 11 bases between them. Template material for amplifying TCR beta CDR3 regions consisted of RNA transcripts. With the HTBI primer set, the TCR CDR3 went through a first round of RT-PCR. TCRdb reanalysed the multiplex PCR reads using MiXCR and keeps one entry per CDR3 protein. In the table there are approximately 420,000 distinct CDR3 sequences, 14% to 15% of which are singletons.

Study-wide points: A model of 13 V-J pairs discriminated ophthalmopathy from stable hyperthyroidism.

The receptor comes from a woman in her 30s with Graves' hyperthyroidism. The chain joins TRBV6-1 to TRBJ1-2, with no clear D. The sample comprised blood. Here the CDR3 reads CASSEAGTVANYGYTF. The CDR3 nucleotides read TGTGCCAGCAGTGAAGCGGGAACAGTAGCTAACTATGGCTACACCTTC.